The source of this TCR beta chain is a study of blood T cells in healthy people across ages. Study conclusions and caveats: Diversity of TCR beta correlated strongly with naive T cell percentage. Estimated diversity across one million T cells was deemed an underestimate.

The use of a sample-barcoded 5' primer and a J-beta primer mix characterized a second PCR of about 6 to 11 cycles. A template-switch adaptor containing 12 random nucleotides labeled each cDNA molecule. TCRdb used MiXCR to reprocess the 5' RACE reads, holding one entry per CDR3 protein. The sample records some 710,000 distinct CDR3 sequences, around half being singletons. As to this clonotype: Its specificity is not known.

The CDR3 extends over 17 amino acids. Germline V gives CDR1 SGDLS, CDR2 YYNGEE. V dropped 3 bases and J dropped 4; count of bases not matched to a gene: 12. This TCR was sampled from a man aged 80 or over in good health. The V gene is TRBV9, the J gene TRBJ2-1; 8 positions match TRBD2. The sample consisted of blood. The CDR3 nucleotides read TGTGCCAGCAGCGCCTCCGCAGTACTAGCGGCATACAATGAGCAGTTCTTC. This gives the protein CASSASAVLAAYNEQFF.